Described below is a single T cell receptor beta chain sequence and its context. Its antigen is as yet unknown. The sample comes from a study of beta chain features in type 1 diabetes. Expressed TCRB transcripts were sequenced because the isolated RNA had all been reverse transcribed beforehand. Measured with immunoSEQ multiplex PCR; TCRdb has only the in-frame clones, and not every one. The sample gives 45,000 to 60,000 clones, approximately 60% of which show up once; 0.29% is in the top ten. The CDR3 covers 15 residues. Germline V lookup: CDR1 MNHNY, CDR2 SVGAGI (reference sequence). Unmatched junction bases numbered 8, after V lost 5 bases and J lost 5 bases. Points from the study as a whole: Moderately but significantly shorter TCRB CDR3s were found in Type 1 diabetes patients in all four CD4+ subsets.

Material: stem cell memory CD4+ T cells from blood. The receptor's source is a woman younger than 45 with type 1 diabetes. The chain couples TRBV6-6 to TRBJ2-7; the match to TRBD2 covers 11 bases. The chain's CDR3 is CASSILAGGPHEQYF. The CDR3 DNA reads TGTGCCAGCAGTATTTTAGCGGGAGGGCCCCACGAGCAGTACTTC.